This T cell receptor (beta chain) originates from a study of T cell responses to AZD1222 COVID-19 vaccine. Profiling relied on immunoSEQ multiplex PCR, and the TCRdb table lists in-frame clones only, not all of them. The sample holds 100,000 to 120,000 clones; 85% to 95% are singletons and the top ten take over 6.5%. Per the germline V gene, CDR1 is MDHEN and CDR2 is SYDVKM. The CDR3 length is 13 residues. The trim removed 6 bases at V and 4 bases at J, leaving 3 bases unmatched. The receptor was derived from an adult in good health. Material: peripheral blood, obtained on day 0 of AZD1222 vaccination. The genes are TRBV28 and TRBJ1-5, with 7 bases aligning to TRBD1. Here the CDR3 reads CASSTGVNQPQHF. In DNA form, the CDR3 reads TGTGCCAGCAGCACAGGGGTAAATCAGCCCCAGCATTTT. Based on the CDR3 plus reference TRBV28 and TRBJ1-5, the full variable domain is DVKVTQSSRYLVKRTGEKVFLECVQDMDHENMFWYRQDPGLGLRLIYFSYDVKMKEKGDIPEGYSVSREKKERFSLILESASTNQTSMYLCASSTGVNQPQHFGDGTRLSIL.